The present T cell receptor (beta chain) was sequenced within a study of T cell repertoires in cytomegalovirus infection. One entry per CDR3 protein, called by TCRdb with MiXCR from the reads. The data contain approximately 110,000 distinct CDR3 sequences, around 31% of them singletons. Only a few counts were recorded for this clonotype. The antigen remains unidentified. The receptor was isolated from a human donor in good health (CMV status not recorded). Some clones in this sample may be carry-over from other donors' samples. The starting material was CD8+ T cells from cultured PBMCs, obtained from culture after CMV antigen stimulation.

CDR3 DNA: TGCAGCGTTAGGAGGGACAGCCCGAACAATGAGCAGTTCTTC. This encodes CSVRRDSPNNEQFF. The rearrangement links TRBV29-1 to TRBJ2-1; TRBD1 might be the D (7 bases). The CDR3 totals 14 residues. Germline CDR1 and CDR2: SQVTM and ANQGSEA. V was pared by 5 bases and J by 5 bases, with 16 bases between.